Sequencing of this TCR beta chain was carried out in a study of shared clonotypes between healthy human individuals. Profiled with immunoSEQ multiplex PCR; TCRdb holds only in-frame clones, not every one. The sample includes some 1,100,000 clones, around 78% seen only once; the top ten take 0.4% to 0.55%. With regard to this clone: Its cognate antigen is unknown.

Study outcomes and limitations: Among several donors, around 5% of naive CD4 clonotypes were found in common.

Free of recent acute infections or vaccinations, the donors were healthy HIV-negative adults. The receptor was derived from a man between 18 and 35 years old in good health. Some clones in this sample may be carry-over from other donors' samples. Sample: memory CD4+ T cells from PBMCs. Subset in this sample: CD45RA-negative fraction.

This CDR3 reads CASSWAAGVPEQYF. As DNA, the CDR3 is TGCGCCAGCAGCTGGGCAGCGGGAGTCCCCGAGCAGTACTTC. V usage is TRBV5-1 and J usage is TRBJ2-7; 8 nucleotides match TRBD2. J lost 6 bases, V lost 3 bases, and 8 bases had no gene match. The germline V gene has CDR1 SGHRS and CDR2 YFSETQ. This CDR3 has 14 amino acids.